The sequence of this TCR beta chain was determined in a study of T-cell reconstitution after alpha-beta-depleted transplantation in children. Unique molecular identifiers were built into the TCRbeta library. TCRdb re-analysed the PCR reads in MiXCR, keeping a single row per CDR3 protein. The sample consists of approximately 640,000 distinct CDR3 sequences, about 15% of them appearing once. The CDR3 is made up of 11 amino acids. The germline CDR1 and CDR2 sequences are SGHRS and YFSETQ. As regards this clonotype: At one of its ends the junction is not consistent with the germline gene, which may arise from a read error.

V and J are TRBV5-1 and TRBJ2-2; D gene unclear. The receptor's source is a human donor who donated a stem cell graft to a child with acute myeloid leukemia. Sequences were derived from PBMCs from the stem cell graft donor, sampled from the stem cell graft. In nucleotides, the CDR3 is TGCGCCGGCAGCTTCACCGGGGAGCTGTTTTTT. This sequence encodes CAGSFTGELFF. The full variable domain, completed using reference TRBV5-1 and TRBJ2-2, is KAGVTQTPRYLIKTRGQQVTLSCSPISGHRSVSWYQQTPGQGLQFLFEYFSETQRNKGNFPGRFSGRQFSNSRSEMNVSTLELGDSALYLCAGSFTGELFFGEGSRLTVL.